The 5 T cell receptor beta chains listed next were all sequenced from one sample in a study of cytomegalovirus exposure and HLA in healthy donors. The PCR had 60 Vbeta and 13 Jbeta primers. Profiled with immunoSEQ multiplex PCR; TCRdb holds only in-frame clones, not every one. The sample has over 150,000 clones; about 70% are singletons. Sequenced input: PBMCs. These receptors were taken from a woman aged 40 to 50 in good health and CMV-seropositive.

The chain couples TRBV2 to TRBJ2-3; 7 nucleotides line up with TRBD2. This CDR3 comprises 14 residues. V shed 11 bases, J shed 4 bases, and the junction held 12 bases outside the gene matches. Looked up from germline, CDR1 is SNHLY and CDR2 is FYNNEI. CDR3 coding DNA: TGTGCCGGGAGGGCAGGGCCGGTCGCAGATACGCAGTATTTT. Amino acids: CAGRAGPVADTQYF.

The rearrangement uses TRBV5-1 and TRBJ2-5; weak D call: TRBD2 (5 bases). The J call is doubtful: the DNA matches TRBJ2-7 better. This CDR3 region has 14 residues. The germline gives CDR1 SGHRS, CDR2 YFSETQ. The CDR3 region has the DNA TGCGCCAGCAGCTTGGAACCTAGCAACTACGAGCAGTACTTC. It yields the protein CASSLEPSNYEQYF.

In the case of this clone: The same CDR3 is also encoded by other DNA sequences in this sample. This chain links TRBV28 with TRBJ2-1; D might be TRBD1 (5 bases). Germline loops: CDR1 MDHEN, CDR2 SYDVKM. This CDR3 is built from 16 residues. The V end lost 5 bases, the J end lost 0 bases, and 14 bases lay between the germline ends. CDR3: CASSRAGTGSYNEQFF. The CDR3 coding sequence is TGTGCCAGCAGTCGCGCCGGTACAGGCTCCTACAATGAGCAGTTCTTC.

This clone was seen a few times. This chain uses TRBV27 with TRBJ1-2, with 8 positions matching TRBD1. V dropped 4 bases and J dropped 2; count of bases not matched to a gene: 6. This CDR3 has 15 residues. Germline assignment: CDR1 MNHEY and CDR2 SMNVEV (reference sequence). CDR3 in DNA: TGTGCCAGCAGTTCCCTGCAGGGGGCGAACTATGGCTACACCTTC. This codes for CASSSLQGANYGYTF.

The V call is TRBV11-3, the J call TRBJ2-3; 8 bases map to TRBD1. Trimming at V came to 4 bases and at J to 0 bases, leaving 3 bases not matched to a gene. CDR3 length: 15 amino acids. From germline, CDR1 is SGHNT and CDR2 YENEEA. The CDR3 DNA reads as TGTGCCAGCAGCTCCGGACAGGGTAGCACAGATACGCAGTATTTT. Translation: CASSSGQGSTDTQYF.